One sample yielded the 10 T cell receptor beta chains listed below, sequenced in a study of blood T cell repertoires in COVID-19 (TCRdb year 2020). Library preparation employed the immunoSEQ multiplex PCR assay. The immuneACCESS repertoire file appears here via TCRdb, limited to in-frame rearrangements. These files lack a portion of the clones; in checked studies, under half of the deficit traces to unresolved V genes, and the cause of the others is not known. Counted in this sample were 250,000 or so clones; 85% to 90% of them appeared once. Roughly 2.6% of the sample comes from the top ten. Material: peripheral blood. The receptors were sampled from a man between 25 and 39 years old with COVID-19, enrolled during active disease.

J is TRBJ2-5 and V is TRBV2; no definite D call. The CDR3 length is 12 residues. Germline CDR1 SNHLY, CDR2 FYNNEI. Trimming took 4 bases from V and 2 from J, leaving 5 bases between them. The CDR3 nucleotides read TGTGCCAGCAGTGCTTTACAAGAGACCCAGTACTTC. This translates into CASSALQETQYF.

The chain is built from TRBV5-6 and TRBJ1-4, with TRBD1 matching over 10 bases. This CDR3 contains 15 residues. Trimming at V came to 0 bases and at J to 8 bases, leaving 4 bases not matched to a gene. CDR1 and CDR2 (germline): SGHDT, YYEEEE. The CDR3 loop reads CASSLAGQGEEKLFF. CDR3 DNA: TGTGCCAGCAGCTTGGCAGGACAGGGGGAGGAAAAACTGTTTTTT.

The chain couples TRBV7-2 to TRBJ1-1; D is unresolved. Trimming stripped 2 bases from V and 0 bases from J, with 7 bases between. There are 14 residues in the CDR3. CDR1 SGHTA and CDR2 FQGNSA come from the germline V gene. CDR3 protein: CASSLPTVNTEAFF. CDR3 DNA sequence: TGTGCCAGCAGCTTACCCACGGTGAACACTGAAGCTTTCTTT.

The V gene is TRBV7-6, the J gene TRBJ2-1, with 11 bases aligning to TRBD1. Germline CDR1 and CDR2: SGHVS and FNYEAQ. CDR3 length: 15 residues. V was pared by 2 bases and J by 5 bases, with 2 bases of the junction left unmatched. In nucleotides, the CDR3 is TGTGCCAGCAGCTTAAGGACAGGGGGCAACAATGAGCAGTTCTTC. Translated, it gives CASSLRTGGNNEQFF.

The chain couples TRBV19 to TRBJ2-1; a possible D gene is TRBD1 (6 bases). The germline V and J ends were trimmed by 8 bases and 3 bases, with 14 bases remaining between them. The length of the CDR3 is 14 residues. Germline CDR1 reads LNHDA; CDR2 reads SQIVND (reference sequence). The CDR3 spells CASSDRTLYNEQFF. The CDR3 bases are TGTGCCAGTTCCGACAGGACTCTCTACAATGAGCAGTTCTTC. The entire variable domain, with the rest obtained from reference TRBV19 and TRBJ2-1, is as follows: DGGITQSPKYLFRKEGQNVTLSCEQNLNHDAMYWYRQDPGQGLRLIYYSQIVNDFQKGDIAEGYSVSREKKESFPLTVTSAQKNPTAFYLCASSDRTLYNEQFFGPGTRLTVL.

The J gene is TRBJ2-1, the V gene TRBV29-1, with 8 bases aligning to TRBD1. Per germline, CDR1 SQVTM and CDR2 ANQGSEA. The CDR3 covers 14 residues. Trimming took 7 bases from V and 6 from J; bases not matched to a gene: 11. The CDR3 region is CSGVGQAKFNEQFF. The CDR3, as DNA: TGCAGCGGGGTGGGACAGGCAAAATTCAATGAGCAGTTCTTC.

CDR3 residues: CASSTGNTEAFF. Written as DNA, the CDR3 is TGTGCCAGCTCCACCGGGAACACTGAAGCTTTCTTT. V gene TRBV18 combines with J gene TRBJ1-1; D unclear. V was pared by 6 bases and J by 1 base, with 6 bases between. The CDR3 spans 12 residues. From germline, CDR1 is KGHSH and CDR2 LQKENI.

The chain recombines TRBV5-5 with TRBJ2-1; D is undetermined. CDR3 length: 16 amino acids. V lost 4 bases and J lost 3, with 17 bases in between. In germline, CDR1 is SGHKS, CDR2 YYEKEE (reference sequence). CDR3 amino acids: CASSPRASTFYNEQFF. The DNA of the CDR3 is TGTGCCAGCAGCCCCCGAGCGAGTACCTTCTACAATGAGCAGTTCTTC.

CDR3 sequence reads: CASSLGTARNTIYF. In DNA form, the CDR3 reads TGTGCCAGCAGCTTGGGGACAGCCAGAAACACCATATATTTT. The gene calls are TRBV5-4 and TRBJ1-3; perhaps TRBD1 as D (6 bases). V was trimmed by 0 bases and J by 5 bases, leaving 9 bases between them. The CDR3 totals 14 residues. Germline V lookup: CDR1 SGHNT, CDR2 YYREEE (reference sequence).

The CDR3, as DNA: TGTGCCAGCAGCTTATATGGGACTAACACCGGGGAGCTGTTTTTT. The encoded protein is CASSLYGTNTGELFF. The genes are TRBV7-8 and TRBJ2-2; D perhaps matches TRBD2 (6 bases). The CDR3 loop spans 15 amino acids. Trimming took off 2 bases at V and 2 bases at J, with 9 bases between the two ends. Germline CDR1 and CDR2: SGHVS and FQNEAQ.